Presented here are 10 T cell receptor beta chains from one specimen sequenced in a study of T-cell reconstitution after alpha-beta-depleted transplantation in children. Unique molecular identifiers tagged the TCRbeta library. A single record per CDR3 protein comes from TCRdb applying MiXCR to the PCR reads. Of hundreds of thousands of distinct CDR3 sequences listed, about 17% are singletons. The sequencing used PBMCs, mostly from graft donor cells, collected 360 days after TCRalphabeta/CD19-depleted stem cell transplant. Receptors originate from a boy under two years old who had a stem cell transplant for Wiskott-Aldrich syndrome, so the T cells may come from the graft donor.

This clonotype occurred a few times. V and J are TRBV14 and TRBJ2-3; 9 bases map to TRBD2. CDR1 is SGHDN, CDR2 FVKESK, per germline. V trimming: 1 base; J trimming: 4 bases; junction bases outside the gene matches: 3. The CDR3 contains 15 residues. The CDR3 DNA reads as TGTGCCAGCAGCCAAGCCCTAGCGGGATCAGATACGCAGTATTTT. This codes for CASSQALAGSDTQYF.

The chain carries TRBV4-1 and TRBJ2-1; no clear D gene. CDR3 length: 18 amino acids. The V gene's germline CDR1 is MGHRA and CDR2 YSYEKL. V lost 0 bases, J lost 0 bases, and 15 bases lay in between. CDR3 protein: CASSQEVRGGYSYNEQFF. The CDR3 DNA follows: TGCGCCAGCAGCCAAGAAGTAAGAGGCGGATACTCCTACAATGAGCAGTTCTTC.

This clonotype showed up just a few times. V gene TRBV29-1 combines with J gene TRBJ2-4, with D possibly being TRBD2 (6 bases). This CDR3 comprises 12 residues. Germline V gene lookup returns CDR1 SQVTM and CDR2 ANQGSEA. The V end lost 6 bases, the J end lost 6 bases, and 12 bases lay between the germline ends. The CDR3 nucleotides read TGCAGCGTGGGGACGGGAGCAAACATTCAGTACTTC. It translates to CSVGTGANIQYF.

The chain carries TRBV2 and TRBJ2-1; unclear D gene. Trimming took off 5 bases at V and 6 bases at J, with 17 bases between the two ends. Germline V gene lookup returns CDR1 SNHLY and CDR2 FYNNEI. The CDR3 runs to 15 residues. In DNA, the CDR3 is TGTGCCAGCAGTACCGTCCTACAAAAACGCAATGAGCAGTTCTTC. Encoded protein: CASSTVLQKRNEQFF.

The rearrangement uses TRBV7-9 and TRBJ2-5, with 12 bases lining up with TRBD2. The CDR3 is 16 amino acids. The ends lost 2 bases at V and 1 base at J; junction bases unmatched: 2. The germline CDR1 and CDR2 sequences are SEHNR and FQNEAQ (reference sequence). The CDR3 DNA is TGTGCCAGCAGCTTAAGGACTAGCGGGGTCCAAGAGACCCAGTACTTC. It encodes CASSLRTSGVQETQYF.

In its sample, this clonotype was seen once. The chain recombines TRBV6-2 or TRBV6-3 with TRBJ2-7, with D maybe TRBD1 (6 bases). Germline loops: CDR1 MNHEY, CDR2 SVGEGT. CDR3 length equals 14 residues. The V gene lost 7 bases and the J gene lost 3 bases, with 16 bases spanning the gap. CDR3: CASTYRGQFYEQYF. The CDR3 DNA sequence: TGTGCCAGCACCTACCGGGGACAATTCTACGAGCAGTACTTC.

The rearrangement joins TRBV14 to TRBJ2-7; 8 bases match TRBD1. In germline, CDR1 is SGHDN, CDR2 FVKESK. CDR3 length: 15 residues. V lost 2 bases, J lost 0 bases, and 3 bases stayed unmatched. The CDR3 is CASSQHRGISYEQYF. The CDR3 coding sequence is TGTGCCAGCAGCCAACACAGGGGGATCTCCTACGAGCAGTACTTC.

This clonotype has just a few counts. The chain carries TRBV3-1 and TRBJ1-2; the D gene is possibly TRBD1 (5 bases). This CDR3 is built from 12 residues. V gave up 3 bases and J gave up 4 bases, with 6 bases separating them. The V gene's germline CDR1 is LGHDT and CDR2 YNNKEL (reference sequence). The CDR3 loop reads CASSQGGYGYTF. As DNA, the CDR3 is TGTGCCAGCAGCCAGGGGGGCTATGGCTACACCTTC. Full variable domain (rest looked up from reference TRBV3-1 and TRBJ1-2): DTAVSQTPKYLVTQMGNDKSIKCEQNLGHDTMYWYKQDSKKFLKIMFSYNNKELIINETVPNRFSPKSPDKAHLNLHINSLELGDSAVYFCASSQGGYGYTFGSGTRLTVV.

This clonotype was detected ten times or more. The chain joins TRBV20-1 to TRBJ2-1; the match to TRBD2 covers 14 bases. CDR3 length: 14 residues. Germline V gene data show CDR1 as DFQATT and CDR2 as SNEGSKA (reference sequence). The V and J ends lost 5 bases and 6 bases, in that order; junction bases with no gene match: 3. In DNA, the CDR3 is TGCAGTGCTCGGACTAGCGGGAGGTCCAATGAGCAGTTCTTC. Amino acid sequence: CSARTSGRSNEQFF.

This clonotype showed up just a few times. CDR3 loop: CAWKYRARTPLHF. As DNA, the CDR3 is TGTGCCTGGAAGTACAGGGCGCGAACACCCCTCCACTTT. The chain carries TRBV30 and TRBJ1-6; D perhaps matches TRBD1 (6 bases). This CDR3 is built from 13 residues. Trimming shortened V by 4 bases and J by 11 bases, and 15 bases separated the two germline ends. Per germline, CDR1 GTSNPN and CDR2 SVGIG (reference sequence).